This TCR beta chain was captured by sequencing in a study of CD8 T cells in ankylosing spondylitis. The CDR3 sequence is 15 residues long. CDR1 is MNHEY, CDR2 SMNVEV, per germline (reference sequence). V was shortened by 6 bases and J by 0 bases, with 9 bases between the two germline ends. Whole-study findings and limits: Blood from ankylosing spondylitis patients appeared to carry a characteristic roughly eight-variant TCR beta motif. Some motif variants were previously reported in reactive arthritis synovial fluid and blood.

From the 5' RACE reads, TCRdb called clonotypes with MiXCR, one entry per CDR3 protein. Of about 200,000 distinct CDR3 sequences in the sample, roughly 13% were seen once. As concerns this clonotype: Its antigen is currently unknown.

The sample taken for sequencing was blood, either unsorted or a sorted T cell fraction (not recorded which). The TCR was taken from a male donor with ankylosing spondylitis or in good health (not recorded which). The chain recombines TRBV27 with TRBJ2-6; the D is unclear. The CDR3 DNA is TGTGCCAGCAGCGCCTCAACCTCTGGGGCCAACGTCCTGACTTTC. Translation: CASSASTSGANVLTF.